This record covers a single TCR beta chain. This sample was included in a study of shared clonotypes between healthy human individuals. Study-wide background: The donor pool was made up of two women and a few men aged 18 to 49.

In germline, CDR1 is KGHSH, CDR2 LQKENI. The CDR3 runs to 16 residues. Trimming removed 0 bases at V and 2 bases at J, with 11 bases between. Adults of Caucasian background living in Nashville, Tennessee made up all donors. Measured with immunoSEQ multiplex PCR; TCRdb has only the in-frame clones, and not every one. The top ten hold around 1.8% of the sample, which has 740,000 or so clones, around four fifths seen once. Material: memory CD4+ T cells sorted from blood. Documented subset: CD45RA-negative fraction. The TCR was taken from a woman aged 30 to 39 in good health. The J gene is TRBJ1-5, the V gene TRBV18; possibly TRBD1 for D (5 bases). CDR3 bases: TGTGCCAGCTCACCACCGTCCCCGGGGGGCAATCAGCCCCAGCATTTT. This sequence encodes CASSPPSPGGNQPQHF. The full variable domain, completed using reference TRBV18 and TRBJ1-5, is NAGVMQNPRHLVRRRGQEARLRCSPMKGHSHVYWYRQLPEEGLKFMVYLQKENIIDESGMPKERFSAEFPKEGPSILRIQQVVRGDSAAYFCASSPPSPGGNQPQHFGDGTRLSIL.